The table lists the clone carrying this T cell receptor beta chain with many counts. No antigen is known for it. This CDR3 has 13 amino acids. V lost 5 bases, J lost 4 bases, and 11 bases lay in between. Germline V gene data show CDR1 as MNHEY and CDR2 as SMNVEV (reference sequence). In TCRdb, the 5' RACE reads were re-called with MiXCR into one record per CDR3 protein. The sample consists of around 140,000 distinct CDR3 sequences, roughly 3.2% of them appearing once. These data are taken from a study of identical twins. Study-level points and caveats: Reduced insertions were recorded for abundant cord blood beta clonotypes, with no such pattern in memory repertoires.

The chain couples TRBV27 to TRBJ1-2; D ambiguous. The sample was memory T cells sorted from blood. The clonotype originates from a man younger than 35 in good health. The CDR3 coding sequence is TGTGCCAGCAGTCCGGACGGATCCTATGGCTACACCTTC. Its protein product is CASSPDGSYGYTF.